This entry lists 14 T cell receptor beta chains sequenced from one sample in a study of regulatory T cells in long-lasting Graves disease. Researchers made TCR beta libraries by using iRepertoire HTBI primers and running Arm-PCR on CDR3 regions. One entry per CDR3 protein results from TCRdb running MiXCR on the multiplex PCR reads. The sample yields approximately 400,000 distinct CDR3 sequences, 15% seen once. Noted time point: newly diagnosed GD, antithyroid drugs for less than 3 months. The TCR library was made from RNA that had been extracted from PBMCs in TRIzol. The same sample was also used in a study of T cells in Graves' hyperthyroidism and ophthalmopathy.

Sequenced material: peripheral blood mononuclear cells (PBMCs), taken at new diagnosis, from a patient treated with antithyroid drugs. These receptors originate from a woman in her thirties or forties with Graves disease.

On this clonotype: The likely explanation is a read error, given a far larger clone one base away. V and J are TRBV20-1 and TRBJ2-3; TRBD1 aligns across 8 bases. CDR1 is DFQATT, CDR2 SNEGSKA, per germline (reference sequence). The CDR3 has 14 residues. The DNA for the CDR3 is TGCAGTGCTATGCTTTTGGACAGGGTCAACGAGCAGCACTTC. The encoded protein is CSAMLLDRVNEQHF.

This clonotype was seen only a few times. The CDR3 protein is CASMGGDEQFF. In DNA form, the CDR3 reads TGTGCCAGCATGGGGGGGGATGAGCAGTTCTTC. The V gene is TRBV27, the J gene TRBJ2-1, with 7 bases identical to TRBD2. Per the germline V gene, CDR1 is MNHEY and CDR2 is SMNVEV (reference sequence). There are 11 residues in the CDR3. Losses at the gene ends were 7 bases for V and 8 bases for J; bases not matched to a gene: 2.

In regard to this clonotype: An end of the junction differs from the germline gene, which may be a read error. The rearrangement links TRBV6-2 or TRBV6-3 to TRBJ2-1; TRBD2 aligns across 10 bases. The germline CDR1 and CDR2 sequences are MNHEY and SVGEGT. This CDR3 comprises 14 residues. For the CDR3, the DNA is TGTGCCGGCAGTCTAGCGGGAGCATACAATGAGCAGTTCTTC. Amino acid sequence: CAGSLAGAYNEQFF.

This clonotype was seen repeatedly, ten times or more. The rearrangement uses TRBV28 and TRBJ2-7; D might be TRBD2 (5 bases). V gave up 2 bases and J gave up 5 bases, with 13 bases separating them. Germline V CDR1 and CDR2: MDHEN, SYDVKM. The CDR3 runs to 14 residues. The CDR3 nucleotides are TGTGCCAGCAGTTTACTAGCCCTCGGGAACGAGCAGTACTTC. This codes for CASSLLALGNEQYF. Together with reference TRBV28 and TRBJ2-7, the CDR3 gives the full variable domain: DVKVTQSSRYLVKRTGEKVFLECVQDMDHENMFWYRQDPGLGLRLIYFSYDVKMKEKGDIPEGYSVSREKKERFSLILESASTNQTSMYLCASSLLALGNEQYFGPGTRLTVT.

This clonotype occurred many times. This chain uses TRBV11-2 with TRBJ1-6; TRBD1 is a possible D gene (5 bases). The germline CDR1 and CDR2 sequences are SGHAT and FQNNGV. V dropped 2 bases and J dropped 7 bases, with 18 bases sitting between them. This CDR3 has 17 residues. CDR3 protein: CASSLMGLRGINSPLHF. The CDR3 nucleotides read TGTGCCAGCAGCTTAATGGGCTTGAGGGGTATAAATTCACCCCTCCACTTT.

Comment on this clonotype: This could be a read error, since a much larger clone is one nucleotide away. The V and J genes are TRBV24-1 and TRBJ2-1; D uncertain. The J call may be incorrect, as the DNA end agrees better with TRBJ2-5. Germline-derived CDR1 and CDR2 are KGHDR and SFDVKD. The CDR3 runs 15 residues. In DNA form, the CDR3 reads TGTGCCGCCAGTGATCCCGAGGCTCCCGCAGAGACCCAGTACTTC. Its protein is CAASDPEAPAETQYF.

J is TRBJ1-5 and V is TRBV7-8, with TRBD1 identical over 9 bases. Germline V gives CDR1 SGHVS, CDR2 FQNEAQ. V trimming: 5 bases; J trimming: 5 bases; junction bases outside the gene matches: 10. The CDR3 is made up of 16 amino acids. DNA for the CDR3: TGTGCCAGCAGCCACCATAGGACAGGGGTCCATCAGCCCCAGCATTTT. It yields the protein CASSHHRTGVHQPQHF.

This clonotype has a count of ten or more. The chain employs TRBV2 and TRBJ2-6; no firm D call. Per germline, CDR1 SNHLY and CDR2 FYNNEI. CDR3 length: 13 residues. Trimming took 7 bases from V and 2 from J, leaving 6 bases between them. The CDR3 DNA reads TGTGCCAGCATAAGGGCTGGGGCCAACGTCCTGACTTTC. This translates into CASIRAGANVLTF. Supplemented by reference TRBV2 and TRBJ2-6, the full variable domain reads EPEVTQTPSHQVTQMGQEVILRCVPISNHLYFYWYRQILGQKVEFLVSFYNNEISEKSEIFDDQFSVERPDGSNFTLKIRSTKLEDSAMYFCASIRAGANVLTFGAGSRLTVL.

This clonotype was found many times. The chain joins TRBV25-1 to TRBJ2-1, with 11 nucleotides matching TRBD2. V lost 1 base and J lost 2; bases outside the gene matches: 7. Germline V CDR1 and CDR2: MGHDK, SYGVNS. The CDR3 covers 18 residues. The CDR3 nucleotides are TGTGCCAGCAGTGAATTTTTCGGACTAGCGGGCACCTACAATGAGCAGTTCTTC. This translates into CASSEFFGLAGTYNEQFF.

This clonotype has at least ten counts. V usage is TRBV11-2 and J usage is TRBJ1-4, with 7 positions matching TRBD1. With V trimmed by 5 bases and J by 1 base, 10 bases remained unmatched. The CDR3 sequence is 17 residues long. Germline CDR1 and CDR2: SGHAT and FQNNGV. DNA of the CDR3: TGTGCCAGCAGCAGCAGACACCGGGACAGAACTAATGAAAAACTGTTTTTT. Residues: CASSSRHRDRTNEKLFF. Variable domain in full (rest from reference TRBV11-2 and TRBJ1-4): EAGVAQSPRYKIIEKRQSVAFWCNPISGHATLYWYQQILGQGPKLLIQFQNNGVVDDSQLPKDRFSAERLKGVDSTLKIQPAKLEDSAVYLCASSSRHRDRTNEKLFFGSGTQLSVL.

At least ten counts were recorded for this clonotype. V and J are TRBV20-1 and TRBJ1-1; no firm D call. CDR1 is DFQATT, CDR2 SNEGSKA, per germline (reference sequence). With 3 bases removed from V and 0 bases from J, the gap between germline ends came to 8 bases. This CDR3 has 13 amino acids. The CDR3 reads CSASIDMNTEAFF. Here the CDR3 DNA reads TGCAGTGCTAGTATAGACATGAACACTGAAGCTTTCTTT.

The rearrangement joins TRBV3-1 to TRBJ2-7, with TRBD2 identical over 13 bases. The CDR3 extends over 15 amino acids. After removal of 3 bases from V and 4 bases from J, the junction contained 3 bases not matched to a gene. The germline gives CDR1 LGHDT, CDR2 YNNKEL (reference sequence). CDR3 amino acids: CASSQGGLAGYEQYF. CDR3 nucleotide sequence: TGTGCCAGCAGCCAGGGGGGACTAGCGGGGTACGAGCAGTACTTC.

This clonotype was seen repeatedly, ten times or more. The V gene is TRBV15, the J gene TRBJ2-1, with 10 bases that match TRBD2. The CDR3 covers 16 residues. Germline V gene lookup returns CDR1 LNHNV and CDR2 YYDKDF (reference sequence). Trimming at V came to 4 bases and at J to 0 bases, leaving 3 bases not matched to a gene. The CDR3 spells CATSILAGASYNEQFF. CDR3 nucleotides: TGTGCCACCAGCATCCTAGCGGGAGCCTCCTACAATGAGCAGTTCTTC.

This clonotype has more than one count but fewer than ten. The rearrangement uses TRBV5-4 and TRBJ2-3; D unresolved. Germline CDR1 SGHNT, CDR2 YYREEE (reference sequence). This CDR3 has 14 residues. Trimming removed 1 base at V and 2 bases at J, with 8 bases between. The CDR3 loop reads CASSLLVSTDTQYF. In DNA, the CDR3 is TGTGCCAGCAGCTTGCTGGTATCCACAGATACGCAGTATTTT.